Shown below are 16 T cell receptor beta chains from a single sample sequenced in a study of glioma-infiltrating T cells after dendritic cell vaccination. The protocol was immunoSEQ multiplex PCR, while the TCRdb copy is restricted to in-frame clones and leaves out a portion. The sample contains tens of thousands of clones, more than 75% of which appear only once. Stated time point: after dendritic cell vaccination, including at tumor progression/relapse. This sample comprised blood, obtained after dendritic cell vaccination. All receptors derive from a human donor with glioblastoma.

The chain is built from TRBV25-1 and TRBJ2-1; 7 bases agree with TRBD2. Germline CDR1 is MGHDK and CDR2 is SYGVNS. V lost 0 bases, J lost 6 bases, and 8 bases stayed unmatched. This CDR3 is built from 16 residues. Written as DNA, the CDR3 is TGTGCCAGCAGTGAATACGGGACGGGAGGAGGCAATGAGCAGTTCTTC. Translated, it gives CASSEYGTGGGNEQFF. The variable domain in full, completed from reference TRBV25-1 and TRBJ2-1, reads EADIYQTPRYLVIGTGKKITLECSQTMGHDKMYWYQQDPGMELHLIHYSYGVNSTEKGDLSSESTVSRIRTEHFPLTLESARPSHTSQYLCASSEYGTGGGNEQFFGPGTRLTVL.

This chain uses TRBV11-3 with TRBJ2-5; TRBD2 aligns across 8 bases. Unmatched junction bases numbered 5, after V lost 3 bases and J lost 2 bases. The germline V gene encodes CDR1 SGHNT and CDR2 YENEEA. This CDR3 spans 15 amino acids. DNA of the CDR3: TGTGCCAGCAGCTTGGACGGGGGGGAGCAAGAGACCCAGTACTTC. This sequence encodes CASSLDGGEQETQYF.

About this clone: One junction end disagrees with the germline gene, perhaps due to a read error. The chain has TRBV6-1 and TRBJ1-6; TRBD1 aligns across 12 bases. The CDR3 sequence is 13 residues long. Germline V gives CDR1 MNHNS, CDR2 SASEGT. CDR3 nucleotides: TGTGCCAGCAGCGTCGGGACAGGGGGCCTTCGGAACTTT. Its translation: CASSVGTGGLRNF.

The chain couples TRBV29-1 to TRBJ2-5, with TRBD2 matching over 15 bases. Looked up from germline, CDR1 is SQVTM and CDR2 is ANQGSEA. Germline trimming cut 7 bases from V and 3 bases from J; bases unmatched to any gene: 12. This CDR3 region has 17 residues. The CDR3, as DNA: TGCAGCGCTACGGGACTAGCGGGGGGCCCTACAAAAGAGACCCAGTACTTC. Residues: CSATGLAGGPTKETQYF.

The chain couples TRBV5-4 to TRBJ2-2, with 7 nucleotides matching TRBD1. This CDR3 spans 14 amino acids. V shed 4 bases and J 1 base; nucleotides not matched to a gene: 1. Germline values: CDR1 SGHNT, CDR2 YYREEE (reference sequence). In DNA form, the CDR3 reads TGTGCCAGCAGCGCAGGGGGGAACACCGGGGAGCTGTTTTTT. Protein sequence: CASSAGGNTGELFF.

The rearrangement uses TRBV6-5 and TRBJ2-7; weak D call: TRBD2 (6 bases). CDR1 MNHEY and CDR2 SVGAGI come from the germline V gene. V shed 7 bases and J shed 6 bases, with 7 bases lying between them. The CDR3 totals 10 residues. Written as DNA, the CDR3 is TGTGCCAGCAAGGGAGGCGAGCAGTACTTC. Amino acids: CASKGGEQYF.

This clone appeared a few times. The chain employs TRBV5-5 and TRBJ2-6; a possible D gene is TRBD2 (7 bases). V gave up 0 bases and J gave up 0 bases, with 13 bases separating them. Germline V CDR1 and CDR2: SGHKS, YYEKEE (reference sequence). The length of the CDR3 is 18 residues. The CDR3 region is CASSLVGGGSSGANVLTF. In DNA, the CDR3 is TGTGCCAGCAGCTTGGTAGGCGGGGGCAGCTCTGGGGCCAACGTCCTGACTTTC.

V and J are TRBV5-1 and TRBJ1-6; 8 bases agree with TRBD1. Trimming took 3 bases from V and 5 from J; bases not matched to a gene: 1. The length of the CDR3 is 14 residues. CDR1 is SGHRS, CDR2 YFSETQ, per germline. The CDR3 DNA reads TGCGCCAGCAGCTGGGACAGGAATAATTCACCCCTCCACTTT. Its translation: CASSWDRNNSPLHF.

The chain joins TRBV28 to TRBJ2-7, with D hard to call. V was shortened by 2 bases and J by 7 bases, with 12 bases between the two germline ends. The CDR3 extends over 13 amino acids. The V gene's germline CDR1 is MDHEN and CDR2 SYDVKM. This CDR3 is CASSLASLGEQYF. The CDR3 DNA sequence: TGTGCCAGCAGTTTAGCGTCCCTTGGTGAGCAGTACTTC.

The CDR3: CASSQQGIDYGYTF. Here the CDR3 DNA reads TGTGCCAGCAGTCAACAGGGGATCGACTATGGCTACACCTTC. This chain joins TRBV2 and TRBJ1-2; 7 positions match TRBD1. There are 14 residues in the CDR3. CDR1 and CDR2 from the germline V gene are SNHLY and FYNNEI. V shed 5 bases and J 3 bases; nucleotides not matched to a gene: 6.

This clone was picked up one time. This rearrangement joins TRBV30 to TRBJ2-7; possibly TRBD1 for D (6 bases). Germline-derived CDR1 and CDR2 are GTSNPN and SVGIG (reference sequence). The CDR3 is 14 amino acids. The V and J ends lost 2 bases and 4 bases respectively, with 15 bases between them. The CDR3 coding sequence is TGTGCCTGGAGTTTCTCGACAGGTCTATACGAGCAGTACTTC. Translated: CAWSFSTGLYEQYF. The variable domain in full, completed from reference TRBV30 and TRBJ2-7, reads SQTIHQWPATLVQPVGSPLSLECTVEGTSNPNLYWYRQAAGRGLQLLFYSVGIGQISSEVPQNLSASRPQDRQFILSSKKLLLSDSGFYLCAWSFSTGLYEQYFGPGTRLTVT.

The CDR3 spells CASGEGQSYGYTF. CDR3 nucleotide sequence: TGTGCCAGCGGTGAGGGACAGTCCTATGGCTACACCTTC. The chain has TRBV18 and TRBJ1-2; TRBD1 agrees at 7 bases. V lost 8 bases to trimming and J lost 4 bases; unmatched junction nucleotides: 7. The CDR3 is made up of 13 amino acids. Germline loops: CDR1 KGHSH, CDR2 LQKENI.

The J gene is TRBJ2-3, the V gene TRBV2; TRBD1 matches 9 bases. Trimming took 6 bases from V and 1 from J; bases not matched to a gene: 8. The CDR3 contains 16 residues. CDR1 and CDR2 (germline): SNHLY, FYNNEI. This chain's CDR3 is CASRLQGAGGTDTQYF. CDR3 nucleotide sequence: TGTGCCAGCAGGCTACAGGGGGCAGGAGGCACAGATACGCAGTATTTT.

The rearrangement links TRBV28 to TRBJ2-3, with 10 bases lining up with TRBD2. Germline CDR1 and CDR2: MDHEN and SYDVKM. V lost 5 bases to trimming and J lost 6 bases; unmatched junction nucleotides: 11. The CDR3 runs to 16 residues. In DNA, the CDR3 is TGTGCCAGCAGTACCCAAAGCGGGGGGGCCTCTGATACGCAGTATTTT. Its translation: CASSTQSGGASDTQYF.

As DNA, the CDR3 is TGTGCCAGCAGCTTAGAAGGGAGGGAGTACTTC. Protein product: CASSLEGREYF. This rearrangement joins TRBV11-3 to TRBJ2-5; 7 nucleotides agree with TRBD2. The V gene's germline CDR1 is SGHNT and CDR2 YENEEA. The ends lost 0 bases at V and 12 bases at J; junction bases unmatched: 1. The CDR3 has 11 amino acids.

The V call is TRBV30, the J call TRBJ1-1; 12 nucleotides line up with TRBD1. Germline values: CDR1 GTSNPN, CDR2 SVGIG (reference sequence). This CDR3 is 19 amino acids long. The V segment lost 0 bases and the J segment 1 base; nucleotides outside the gene matches: 12. CDR3 protein: CAWSVRRAGTGGRNTEAFF. CDR3 coding DNA: TGTGCCTGGAGTGTACGACGGGCCGGGACAGGGGGCCGGAACACTGAAGCTTTCTTT.